Shown below are 17 T cell receptor beta chains from a single sample sequenced in a study of T cell responses to AZD1222 COVID-19 vaccine. The data were produced by immunoSEQ multiplex PCR, yet TCRdb's version contains in-frame clones alone and is incomplete. The data hold about 160,000 clones, with 90% to 95% observed a single time. Sequencing used peripheral blood, obtained on day 0 of AZD1222 vaccination. The receptors come from an adult in good health.

The rearrangement joins TRBV28 to TRBJ2-7; TRBD1 agrees at 10 bases. The CDR3 consists of 16 residues. Germline CDR1 MDHEN, CDR2 SYDVKM. Losses at the gene ends were 5 bases for V and 4 bases for J; bases not matched to a gene: 11. The CDR3: CASSPRGGTGDYEQYF. The CDR3 DNA is TGTGCCAGCAGTCCGAGGGGCGGGACAGGGGATTACGAGCAGTACTTC.

The chain links TRBV4-1 to TRBJ2-7; D is unresolved. CDR1 and CDR2 (germline): MGHRA, YSYEKL. This CDR3 contains 11 residues. Trimming took 4 bases from V and 5 from J, leaving 6 bases between them. The CDR3: CASSLTDEQYF. The CDR3 region has the DNA TGCGCCAGCAGCCTAACAGACGAGCAGTACTTC.

This chain links TRBV27 with TRBJ2-3, with D perhaps matching TRBD2 (6 bases). Germline V gives CDR1 MNHEY, CDR2 SMNVEV (reference sequence). V was trimmed by 3 bases and J by 0 bases, leaving 10 bases between them. The CDR3 totals 15 residues. The CDR3 sequence: CASSLFGTSTDTQYF. For the CDR3, the DNA is TGTGCCAGCAGTTTGTTCGGGACTAGCACAGATACGCAGTATTTT.

This clone was observed a few times. The rearrangement links TRBV7-6 to TRBJ2-7; TRBD1 might be the D (6 bases). CDR3 length: 19 amino acids. Trimming shortened V by 5 bases and J by 0 bases, and 26 bases separated the two germline ends. Germline CDR1 is SGHVS and CDR2 is FNYEAQ. CDR3 nucleotide sequence: TGTGCCAGCAGCCCTCTGGGGGTCGAACCGGGACACCGCTCCTACGAGCAGTACTTC. Translating gives CASSPLGVEPGHRSYEQYF.

The chain recombines TRBV21-1 with TRBJ1-1; the D call TRBD1 from the table was never checked on the DNA. TRBV21-1 constitutes a pseudogene. This CDR3 region has 12 residues. CDR3 sequence (DNA): TGTGCCAGCAGAACAGGGTCAACTGAAGCTTTCTTT. It specifies CASRTGSTEAFF.

This clone was recorded a few times. The chain combines TRBV27 with TRBJ2-7; D unclear. The V gene lost 6 bases and the J gene lost 0 bases, with 6 bases spanning the gap. Germline CDR1 MNHEY, CDR2 SMNVEV (reference sequence). The CDR3 totals 12 residues. The chain's CDR3 is CASRGSSYEQYF. CDR3 nucleotide sequence: TGTGCCAGCAGGGGCAGCTCCTACGAGCAGTACTTC.

The rearrangement links TRBV13 to TRBJ2-7; 11 positions agree with TRBD2. This CDR3 comprises 15 residues. In germline, CDR1 is PRHDT, CDR2 FYEKMQ (reference sequence). The trim removed 5 bases at V and 4 bases at J, leaving 7 bases unmatched. The CDR3 sequence is CASSQTSGVRYEQYF. CDR3 nucleotide sequence: TGTGCCAGCAGCCAGACTAGCGGGGTGCGGTACGAGCAGTACTTC.

The chain joins TRBV10-2 to TRBJ2-1; D remains ambiguous. Germline values: CDR1 WSHSY, CDR2 SAAADI. V lost 4 bases, J lost 5 bases, and 12 bases lay in between. The CDR3 is 14 residues long. CDR3 amino acids: CASSVRHLDNEQFF. CDR3 bases: TGCGCCAGCAGTGTCAGACACTTAGACAATGAGCAGTTCTTC.

The chain joins TRBV29-1 to TRBJ1-2; perhaps TRBD1 as D (6 bases). CDR1 is SQVTM and CDR2 is ANQGSEA in the germline V gene. The CDR3 loop spans 10 amino acids. V lost 5 bases, J lost 8 bases, and 9 bases lay in between. For the CDR3, the DNA is TGCAGCGTTATACAGGGCGGCTACACCTTC. Amino acids: CSVIQGGYTF.

The chain employs TRBV12-3 or TRBV12-4 and TRBJ1-3; D ambiguous. Deletions cut 6 bases from V and 0 bases from J, with 6 bases between. CDR3 size: 13 residues. For the CDR3, the DNA is TGTGCCAGCAGCCTTAGCTCTGGAAACACCATATATTTT. Translated, it gives CASSLSSGNTIYF.

The CDR3 loop is CASSEGGTDTQYF. For the CDR3, the DNA is TGTGCCAGCAGCGAGGGAGGGACAGATACGCAGTATTTT. V usage is TRBV6-4 and J usage is TRBJ2-3, with TRBD2 matching over 7 bases. CDR1 and CDR2 from the germline V gene are MRHNA and SNTAGT. V shed 6 bases and J 3 bases; nucleotides not matched to a gene: 3. The CDR3 is made up of 13 amino acids.

This rearrangement joins TRBV7-2 to TRBJ1-6; 7 bases match TRBD1. Germline values: CDR1 SGHTA, CDR2 FQGNSA. V shed 5 bases and J 14 bases; nucleotides not matched to a gene: 18. The CDR3 loop spans 16 amino acids. CDR3 nucleotide sequence: TGTGCCAGCAGCCGCCACAGGGGTGCCCAAGGGGGGACCCTCCACTTT. Translation gives CASSRHRGAQGGTLHF. Combining the CDR3 with reference TRBV7-2 and TRBJ1-6 gives the whole variable domain GAGVSQSPSNKVTEKGKDVELRCDPISGHTALYWYRQSLGQGLEFLIYFQGNSAPDKSGLPSDRFSAERTGGSVSTLTIQRTQQEDSAVYLCASSRHRGAQGGTLHFGNGTRLTVT.

The rearrangement joins TRBV28 to TRBJ2-3; D call uncertain. V was cut by 3 bases and J by 3 bases, with 4 bases left in between. Germline V gives CDR1 MDHEN, CDR2 SYDVKM. CDR3 length equals 12 residues. The CDR3 coding sequence is TGTGCCAGCAGTTTTCAGACAGATACGCAGTATTTT. Protein sequence: CASSFQTDTQYF.

The chain joins TRBV29-1 to TRBJ2-2; D may be TRBD1 (6 bases). Per germline, CDR1 SQVTM and CDR2 ANQGSEA. Trimming removed 7 bases at V and 5 bases at J, with 20 bases between. This CDR3 has 15 residues. This CDR3 reads CSADRTTTGTGELFF. The CDR3 nucleotides are TGCAGCGCTGACCGGACCACAACAGGGACCGGGGAGCTGTTTTTT.

The chain joins TRBV5-1 to TRBJ2-4; the D is unclear. In germline, CDR1 is SGHRS, CDR2 YFSETQ. V lost 1 base to trimming and J lost 9 bases, with 11 bases between them. The CDR3 spans 13 residues. The CDR3 reads CASSLIPDGIQYF. The CDR3 nucleotides are TGCGCCAGCAGCTTGATCCCGGACGGCATTCAGTACTTC.

The chain uses TRBV5-1 and TRBJ2-3; 9 bases align to TRBD2. Germline CDR1 and CDR2: SGHRS and YFSETQ. CDR3 length: 17 amino acids. The junction had 5 bases not matched to a gene; V was cut back by 0 bases and J by 0 bases. The CDR3 nucleotides read TGCGCCAGCAGCTTGGCGCTAGCGGGGACTAGCACAGATACGCAGTATTTT. Protein: CASSLALAGTSTDTQYF.

The CDR3 loop reads CASSPTASVGGELFF. The CDR3 DNA reads TGTGCCAGCAGCCCCACGGCTAGCGTGGGCGGGGAGCTGTTTTTT. V gene TRBV6-5 combines with J gene TRBJ2-2; D is possibly TRBD2 (6 bases). Deletions cut 6 bases from V and 7 bases from J, with 18 bases between. Germline CDR1 and CDR2: MNHEY and SVGAGI. This CDR3 is 15 amino acids long.